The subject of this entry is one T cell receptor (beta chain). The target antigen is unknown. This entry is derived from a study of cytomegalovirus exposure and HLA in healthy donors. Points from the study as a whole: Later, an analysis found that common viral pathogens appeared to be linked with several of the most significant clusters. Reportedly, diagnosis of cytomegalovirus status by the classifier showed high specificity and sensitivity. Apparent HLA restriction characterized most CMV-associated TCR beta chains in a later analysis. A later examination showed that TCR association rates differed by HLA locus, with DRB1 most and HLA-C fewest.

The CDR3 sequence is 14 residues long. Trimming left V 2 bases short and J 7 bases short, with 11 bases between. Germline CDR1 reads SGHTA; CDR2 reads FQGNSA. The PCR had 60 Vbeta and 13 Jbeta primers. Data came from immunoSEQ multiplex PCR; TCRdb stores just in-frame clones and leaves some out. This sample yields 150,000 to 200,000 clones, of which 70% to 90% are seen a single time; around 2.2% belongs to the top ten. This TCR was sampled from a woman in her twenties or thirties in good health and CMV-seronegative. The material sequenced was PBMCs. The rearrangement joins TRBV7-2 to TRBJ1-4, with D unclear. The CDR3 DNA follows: TGTGCCAGCAGCTTAAAGCGGGCGGGTGAAAAACTGTTTTTT. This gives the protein CASSLKRAGEKLFF. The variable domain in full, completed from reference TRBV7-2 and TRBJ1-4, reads GAGVSQSPSNKVTEKGKDVELRCDPISGHTALYWYRQSLGQGLEFLIYFQGNSAPDKSGLPSDRFSAERTGGSVSTLTIQRTQQEDSAVYLCASSLKRAGEKLFFGSGTQLSVL.